The 15 T cell receptor beta chains reported below all come from one sample, sequenced in a study of blood T cell repertoires in COVID-19. The assay was immunoSEQ multiplex PCR, and TCRdb's table has in-frame clones only and misses some. Counted here are 200,000 to 250,000 clones, about 85% occurring once; the ten biggest clones make up about a tenth. Specimen: PBMCs or T cells enriched from blood (not recorded which). The receptors were gathered from a man between 25 and 39 years old who had recovered from COVID-19.

This clone was seen only once. This sequence joins TRBV5-4 and TRBJ1-1, with 10 nucleotides matching TRBD1. The CDR3 length is 14 residues. Germline loops: CDR1 SGHNT, CDR2 YYREEE (reference sequence). The V segment lost 5 bases and the J segment 6 bases; nucleotides outside the gene matches: 7. This CDR3 is CASRKTGGSPEAFF. In nucleotides, the CDR3 is TGTGCCAGCAGGAAGACAGGGGGCTCCCCTGAAGCTTTCTTT.

The chain combines TRBV12-3 or TRBV12-4 with TRBJ2-5; D might be TRBD2 (5 bases). This CDR3 spans 13 amino acids. Trimming shortened V by 3 bases and J by 9 bases, and 14 bases separated the two germline ends. CDR3 protein: CASSFGRGWSQYF. CDR3 nucleotides: TGTGCCAGCAGTTTTGGTCGGGGTTGGTCCCAGTACTTC.

V usage is TRBV30 and J usage is TRBJ1-1; D is unclear. CDR3 length: 11 amino acids. With 3 bases removed from V and 11 bases from J, the gap between germline ends came to 13 bases. Germline assignment: CDR1 GTSNPN and CDR2 SVGIG (reference sequence). CDR3 loop: CAWSSLLGAFF. CDR3 coding DNA: TGTGCCTGGAGCAGCCTCCTCGGGGCTTTCTTT.

This rearrangement joins TRBV24-1 to TRBJ2-7, with D perhaps TRBD2 (6 bases). The CDR3 contains 14 residues. Deletions cut 4 bases from V and 7 bases from J, with 16 bases between. From germline, CDR1 is KGHDR and CDR2 SFDVKD. In nucleotides, the CDR3 is TGTGCCACCAGTGACCCCCGCCAGGCGGGGGAGCAGTACTTC. It encodes CATSDPRQAGEQYF.

This rearrangement joins TRBV9 to TRBJ2-2, with D possibly TRBD1 on 7 matching bases. V was shortened by 3 bases and J by 5 bases, with 14 bases between the two germline ends. CDR1 and CDR2 (germline): SGDLS, YYNGEE. The CDR3 has 15 amino acids. CDR3 coding DNA: TGTGCCAGCAGCGAAACAGGGGAGGAGACCGGGGAGCTGTTTTTT. Amino acid sequence: CASSETGEETGELFF.

The rearrangement joins TRBV19 to TRBJ2-1, with a weak D call TRBD2 (6 bases). V lost 5 bases and J lost 15, with 23 bases in between. The CDR3 has 14 amino acids. Germline V gives CDR1 LNHDA, CDR2 SQIVND (reference sequence). DNA of the CDR3: TGTGCCAGTAGTGCCTTGCTAGCGACCCAAGGGCGGTTCTTC. Amino acid sequence: CASSALLATQGRFF.

The chain links TRBV4-1 to TRBJ1-1, with D hard to call. There are 13 residues in the CDR3. Germline values: CDR1 MGHRA, CDR2 YSYEKL. Trimming left V 0 bases short and J 7 bases short, with 9 bases between. The CDR3 loop reads CASSQEAGVEAFF. The CDR3 nucleotides read TGCGCCAGCAGCCAAGAGGCGGGAGTTGAAGCTTTCTTT.

This clone showed up just once. The chain recombines TRBV14 with TRBJ1-2; no clear D gene. The CDR3 runs 15 residues. V was pared by 6 bases and J by 0 bases, with 14 bases between. From germline, CDR1 is SGHDN and CDR2 FVKESK. In nucleotides, the CDR3 is TGTGCCAGCAGAGCTACGGCGGCGGCTAACTATGGCTACACCTTC. This translates into CASRATAAANYGYTF.

The chain has TRBV18 and TRBJ2-2; D is unclear. Germline V gives CDR1 KGHSH, CDR2 LQKENI. The CDR3 contains 15 residues. V shed 5 bases and J shed 2 bases, with 12 bases lying between them. CDR3 residues: CASSEVFYNTGELFF. CDR3 nucleotide sequence: TGTGCCAGCTCAGAGGTATTTTACAACACCGGGGAGCTGTTTTTT.

This chain joins TRBV7-2 and TRBJ1-3, with 7 positions matching TRBD1. This CDR3 has 17 residues. CDR1 and CDR2 (germline): SGHTA, FQGNSA. V shed 1 base and J 0 bases; nucleotides not matched to a gene: 6. The chain's CDR3 is CASSLVGGQDSGNTIYF. CDR3 sequence (DNA): TGTGCCAGCAGCTTAGTGGGAGGACAGGACTCTGGAAACACCATATATTTT. Full variable domain (outside the CDR3, taken from reference TRBV7-2 and TRBJ1-3): GAGVSQSPSNKVTEKGKDVELRCDPISGHTALYWYRQSLGQGLEFLIYFQGNSAPDKSGLPSDRFSAERTGGSVSTLTIQRTQQEDSAVYLCASSLVGGQDSGNTIYFGEGSWLTVV.

This clone appeared once. The J gene is TRBJ2-5, the V gene TRBV5-4, with TRBD1 identical over 7 bases. This CDR3 is 13 amino acids long. Germline assignment: CDR1 SGHNT and CDR2 YYREEE (reference sequence). The ends lost 1 base at V and 5 bases at J; junction bases unmatched: 2. The DNA for the CDR3 is TGTGCCAGCAGCTTGACAGGGGTGGAGACCCAGTACTTC. It yields the protein CASSLTGVETQYF.

CDR3 sequence: CASTPGQGLRWGTDTQYF. CDR3 nucleotide sequence: TGTGCCAGTACCCCGGGACAGGGGCTTCGTTGGGGCACAGATACGCAGTATTTT. The chain combines TRBV19 with TRBJ2-3; the match to TRBD1 covers 10 bases. J lost 1 base, V lost 7 bases, and 14 bases had no gene match. This CDR3 contains 18 residues. Germline CDR1 LNHDA, CDR2 SQIVND (reference sequence).

This clone occurred once. The chain employs TRBV24-1 and TRBJ2-5; tentative D call: TRBD1 (6 bases). Germline V gene data show CDR1 as KGHDR and CDR2 as SFDVKD. The CDR3 runs 16 residues. Trimming cost V 4 bases and J 9 bases, with 23 bases left between them. CDR3 in amino acids: CATSDRDTPGSLAQYF. The CDR3 region has the DNA TGTGCCACCAGTGACCGGGACACCCCGGGTTCCTTGGCCCAGTACTTC.

This chain uses TRBV28 with TRBJ1-5, with a tentative D call TRBD1 (6 bases). The CDR3 length is 15 residues. Per the germline V gene, CDR1 is MDHEN and CDR2 is SYDVKM. V dropped 6 bases and J dropped 2 bases, with 14 bases sitting between them. CDR3 residues: CASSLGGLRNQPQHF. For the CDR3, the DNA is TGTGCCAGCAGCCTAGGGGGTCTTCGCAATCAGCCCCAGCATTTT.

V is TRBV30 and J is TRBJ1-2, with 7 bases matching TRBD1. Unmatched junction bases numbered 1, after V lost 1 base and J lost 11 bases. The CDR3 totals 10 residues. Germline lookup yields CDR1 GTSNPN and CDR2 SVGIG (reference sequence). CDR3 protein: CAWSGQGYTF. CDR3 nucleotides: TGTGCCTGGAGTGGACAGGGATACACCTTC.